This T cell receptor (beta chain) was retrieved from a study of control samples from healthy donors and cancer patients. Clones were sequenced by immunoSEQ multiplex PCR, and TCRdb holds only the in-frame ones, with some missing. This sample yields about 130,000 clones, of which 85% to 95% are seen a single time; about 14% belongs to the top ten. This CDR3 is 15 amino acids long. Sequences were obtained from PBMCs. The receptor's source is a man aged 55 to 70 with colorectal cancer. The chain carries TRBV21-1 and TRBJ1-3. TRBV21-1 is a documented pseudogene. In DNA, the CDR3 is TGTGCCAGCAGCAAATGGGCGGGGCTCGGAAACACCATATATTTT. Residues: CASSKWAGLGNTIYF.